The TCR beta chain under discussion was sequenced for a study of cytomegalovirus exposure and HLA in healthy donors. Whole-study context: Earlier work reported 110 million or so unique TCR beta sequences from 180 million or so T cells.

Amplification used 60 Vbeta primers and 13 Jbeta primers. Libraries were prepared by immunoSEQ multiplex PCR; TCRdb keeps only in-frame clonotypes and omits some of them. The sample holds about 98,000 clones; approximately 70% are singletons and the top ten take about 2.5%. Trimming removed 2 bases from V and 1 base from J; junction bases left unmatched: 9. The CDR3 length is 18 residues. Germline V lookup: CDR1 SGHDT, CDR2 YYEEEE. The study, taken as a whole, reports: It was confirmed in vitro that a few of the CMV-associated chains were specific for CMV antigens. Some TCR beta chains (over 150 of them) were listed as cytomegalovirus-associated.

A word on this clone: What it binds is not known.

The material sequenced was PBMCs. The chain joins TRBV5-6 to TRBJ2-6, with 7 bases aligning to TRBD1. This sequence was found in a man aged 50-59 years in good health and CMV-seronegative. CDR3: CASSLAGTAYSGANVLTF. CDR3 bases: TGTGCCAGCAGCTTAGCAGGGACAGCCTATTCTGGGGCCAACGTCCTGACTTTC.